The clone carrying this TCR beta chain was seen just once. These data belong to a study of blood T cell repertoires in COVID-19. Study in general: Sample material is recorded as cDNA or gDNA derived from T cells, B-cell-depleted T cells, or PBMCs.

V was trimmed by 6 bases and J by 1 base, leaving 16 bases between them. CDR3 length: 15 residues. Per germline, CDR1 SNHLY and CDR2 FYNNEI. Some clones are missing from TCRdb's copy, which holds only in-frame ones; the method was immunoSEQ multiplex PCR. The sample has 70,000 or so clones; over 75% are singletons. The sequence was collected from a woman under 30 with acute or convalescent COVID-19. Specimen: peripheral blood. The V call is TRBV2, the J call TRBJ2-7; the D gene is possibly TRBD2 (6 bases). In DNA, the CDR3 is TGTGCCAGCAGAGAGTTGCGGGGATCATCCTACGAGCAGTACTTC. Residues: CASRELRGSSYEQYF. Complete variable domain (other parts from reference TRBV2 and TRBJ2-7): EPEVTQTPSHQVTQMGQEVILRCVPISNHLYFYWYRQILGQKVEFLVSFYNNEISEKSEIFDDQFSVERPDGSNFTLKIRSTKLEDSAMYFCASRELRGSSYEQYFGPGTRLTVT.